The clone carrying this T cell receptor beta chain has ten or more counts. The data were taken from a study of T-cell memory formation after mild COVID-19. From germline, CDR1 is SGHRS and CDR2 YFSETQ. V lost 0 bases to trimming and J lost 0 bases, with 10 bases between them. The CDR3 has 15 residues. TCRdb itself ran the 5' RACE reads through MiXCR, one entry per CDR3 protein. Of roughly 220,000 distinct CDR3 sequences listed, just over 9.5% are singletons. The chain joins TRBV5-1 to TRBJ2-7; no definite D call. This TCR came from a man in his late teens or twenties who had mild COVID-19 (a few samples of this study predate the infection). Cell type and time point are not known. What was sequenced was PBMCs or a T cell subset sorted from them (not recorded which). The CDR3 bases are TGCGCCAGCAGCTTGGCTGGTAAATCCTCCTACGAGCAGTACTTC. Amino acid sequence: CASSLAGKSSYEQYF.